A single sample gave rise to the 30 T cell receptor beta chains below, sequenced in a study of cytotoxic CD8 clonotypes in ibrutinib-treated CLL. TCRdb's copy holds only in-frame clones and misses some; the assay was immunoSEQ multiplex PCR. The sample shows 160,000 or so clones, roughly 88% of them seen only once. Sequencing was performed on PBMCs, taken at disease progression, from a patient treated with ibrutinib. The source of these receptors is a human donor with chronic lymphocytic leukemia.

V usage is TRBV19 and J usage is TRBJ1-5; D possibly corresponds to TRBD1 (6 bases). Germline V CDR1 and CDR2: LNHDA, SQIVND (reference sequence). V dropped 3 bases and J dropped 2 bases, with 11 bases sitting between them. CDR3 size: 15 residues. CDR3 region: CASSIDRLGNQPQHF. As DNA, the CDR3 is TGTGCCAGTAGTATTGACAGGTTAGGCAATCAGCCCCAGCATTTT.

The chain couples TRBV5-1 to TRBJ1-1, with D possibly matching TRBD1 (6 bases). CDR3 length: 15 residues. The V gene lost 4 bases and the J gene lost 6 bases, with 19 bases spanning the gap. Germline CDR1 SGHRS, CDR2 YFSETQ. CDR3 amino acids: CASSLDGTLGPEAFF. The DNA of the CDR3 is TGCGCCAGCAGCCTCGACGGGACACTCGGTCCTGAAGCTTTCTTT.

The rearrangement joins TRBV4-2 to TRBJ2-5; D not resolved. With 1 base removed from V and 2 bases from J, the gap between germline ends came to 5 bases. This CDR3 is 13 amino acids long. Germline CDR1 and CDR2: LGHNA and YNFKEQ. In nucleotides, the CDR3 is TGTGCCAGCAGCCAAGGAAGTCAAGAGACCCAGTACTTC. It translates to CASSQGSQETQYF.

The rearrangement links TRBV28 to TRBJ2-1, with a weak D call TRBD2 (6 bases). CDR3 length: 16 residues. V lost 1 base and J 2 bases, leaving 12 bases between the germline ends. Germline V lookup: CDR1 MDHEN, CDR2 SYDVKM. DNA of the CDR3: TGTGCCAGCAGTTTATCCGGGACTTACCCCTACAATGAGCAGTTCTTC. Translation: CASSLSGTYPYNEQFF.

In nucleotides, the CDR3 is TGTGCCAGCAGCTTAGTTGGGAGCCGGGTCGAGTTAGATGGCTACACCTTC. Translation: CASSLVGSRVELDGYTF. V usage is TRBV7-2 and J usage is TRBJ1-2; D uncertain. Looked up from germline, CDR1 is SGHTA and CDR2 is FQGNSA. The CDR3 is made up of 17 amino acids. With 1 base removed from V and 6 bases from J, the gap between germline ends came to 21 bases.

This chain uses TRBV5-8 with TRBJ2-5; a weak D match, TRBD2 (7 bases). Trimming shortened V by 4 bases and J by 4 bases, and 20 bases separated the two germline ends. There are 16 residues in the CDR3. The germline V gene encodes CDR1 SGHTS and CDR2 YDEGEE. CDR3 nucleotides: TGTGCCAGCAGCCTAAGACTACAGGCGGGGGCAGAGACCCAGTACTTC. Translated: CASSLRLQAGAETQYF.

The rearrangement links TRBV20-1 to TRBJ2-7; the match to TRBD1 covers 8 bases. From germline, CDR1 is DFQATT and CDR2 SNEGSKA (reference sequence). The CDR3 contains 11 residues. The junction had 3 bases not matched to a gene; V was cut back by 8 bases and J by 3 bases. The CDR3 DNA follows: TGCAGTAGTACAGGGGGCTACGAGCAGTACTTC. Its translation: CSSTGGYEQYF.

This sequence joins TRBV27 and TRBJ1-4; possibly TRBD1 for D (5 bases). Germline values: CDR1 MNHEY, CDR2 SMNVEV (reference sequence). The ends were cut back, 1 base at V and 3 bases at J, with 9 bases in the middle. The CDR3 contains 15 residues. The CDR3 DNA is TGTGCCAGCAGTTTATTCAGGGCGGCTAATGAAAAACTGTTTTTT. Translating it yields CASSLFRAANEKLFF.

The rearrangement uses TRBV10-1 and TRBJ1-1; tentative D call: TRBD1 (6 bases). Between the trimmed V and J ends, which lost 4 bases and 4 bases, there was a span of 22 bases. Germline loops: CDR1 WNHNN, CDR2 SYGVQD (reference sequence). The CDR3 is 17 amino acids. CDR3 DNA: TGCGCCAGCAGTGTTACCCGACAGGTGGGAGCGGGCACTGAAGCTTTCTTT. Its translation is CASSVTRQVGAGTEAFF.

This chain connects TRBV6-1 to TRBJ2-7, with 7 bases matching TRBD1. The CDR3 is 13 residues long. Germline CDR1 MNHNS, CDR2 SASEGT. Trimming cost V 6 bases and J 3 bases; bases outside gene matches: 5. The CDR3 loop reads CASRRQGDYEQYF. The CDR3 DNA sequence: TGTGCCAGCAGGAGACAGGGAGACTACGAGCAGTACTTC.

V and J are TRBV5-1 and TRBJ1-1; 8 positions agree with TRBD1. From germline, CDR1 is SGHRS and CDR2 YFSETQ. The V gene end was trimmed by 2 bases and the J gene end by 2 bases; junction bases not matched to a gene: 5. The CDR3 contains 15 residues. As DNA, the CDR3 is TGCGCCAGCAGCTTAACCGGGACAGGAAACACTGAAGCTTTCTTT. Translated: CASSLTGTGNTEAFF.

The CDR3 reads CASRSSGEQFF. CDR3 nucleotide sequence: TGTGCCAGCAGATCTAGCGGGGAGCAGTTCTTC. The chain uses TRBV6-5 and TRBJ2-1; 8 nucleotides align to TRBD2. With 6 bases clipped from V and 10 bases from J, the junction kept 2 bases outside the gene matches. Looked up from germline, CDR1 is MNHEY and CDR2 is SVGAGI. The CDR3 loop spans 11 amino acids.

The chain employs TRBV6-5 and TRBJ2-1, with a possible D match to TRBD2 (6 bases). Germline V gene sequence: CDR1 MNHEY, CDR2 SVGAGI. The length of the CDR3 is 12 residues. The V gene lost 3 bases and the J gene lost 8 bases, with 8 bases spanning the gap. The CDR3 bases are TGTGCCAGCAGTTATCGGAGGGATGAGCAGTTCTTC. This gives the protein CASSYRRDEQFF.

The chain has TRBV5-1 and TRBJ2-1, with 11 positions matching TRBD2. Per the germline V gene, CDR1 is SGHRS and CDR2 is YFSETQ. Trimming took 2 bases from V and 7 from J; bases not matched to a gene: 5. This CDR3 is 15 amino acids long. CDR3 amino acids: CASSLLAGAPNEQFF. The CDR3, as DNA: TGCGCCAGCAGCTTACTAGCGGGAGCGCCTAATGAGCAGTTCTTC.

The gene calls are TRBV4-1 and TRBJ2-6; a weak D match, TRBD2 (5 bases). V gave up 0 bases and J gave up 3 bases, with 18 bases separating them. From germline, CDR1 is MGHRA and CDR2 YSYEKL. CDR3 length: 19 amino acids. In DNA form, the CDR3 reads TGCGCCAGCAGCCAAGATTGGGCCGTAGGCGGAGGTGGGGCCAACGTCCTGACTTTC. This gives the protein CASSQDWAVGGGGANVLTF.

V usage is TRBV5-1 and J usage is TRBJ2-1, with 8 bases identical to TRBD1. The ends lost 4 bases at V and 7 bases at J; junction bases unmatched: 4. Germline values: CDR1 SGHRS, CDR2 YFSETQ. The CDR3 is 13 amino acids. The CDR3 protein is CASSQDRANEQFF. CDR3 in DNA: TGCGCCAGCAGCCAGGACAGGGCGAATGAGCAGTTCTTC.

The chain carries TRBV7-9 and TRBJ1-1; D gene uncertain. Trimming removed 4 bases from V and 4 bases from J, with 10 bases in between. The V gene's germline CDR1 is SEHNR and CDR2 FQNEAQ (reference sequence). This CDR3 is 13 amino acids long. The CDR3 coding sequence is TGTGCCAGCAGCTACCGTGGCGCCACTGAAGCTTTCTTT. Encoded protein: CASSYRGATEAFF.

The chain couples TRBV5-5 to TRBJ1-4; no reliable D call. Trimming removed 1 base at V and 2 bases at J, with 3 bases between. Germline CDR1 SGHKS, CDR2 YYEKEE (reference sequence). The CDR3 has 13 residues. The CDR3 DNA reads TGTGCCAGCAGCTTGCTCACTAATGAAAAACTGTTTTTT. It yields the protein CASSLLTNEKLFF.

The gene calls are TRBV7-2 and TRBJ1-1, with 12 bases matching TRBD1. This CDR3 has 16 amino acids. The V segment lost 2 bases and the J segment 6 bases; nucleotides outside the gene matches: 7. Germline-derived CDR1 and CDR2 are SGHTA and FQGNSA. The CDR3 region is CASSLLGQGAPSEAFF. The CDR3 DNA reads as TGTGCCAGCAGCTTATTGGGACAGGGGGCCCCGTCTGAAGCTTTCTTT.

This clone was seen only once. This rearrangement joins TRBV11-2 to TRBJ2-2, with a weak D call TRBD2 (6 bases). Trimming removed 0 bases at V and 5 bases at J, with 13 bases between. Germline CDR1 is SGHAT and CDR2 is FQNNGV. The CDR3 consists of 16 residues. CDR3 loop: CASSLEGLSGTGELFF. The DNA of the CDR3 is TGTGCCAGCAGCTTAGAAGGTCTTAGCGGAACCGGGGAGCTGTTTTTT.

V is TRBV7-3 and J is TRBJ1-5; TRBD1 agrees at 7 bases. The germline gives CDR1 SGHTA, CDR2 FQGTGA. The CDR3 covers 17 residues. J lost 1 base, V lost 0 bases, and 6 bases had no gene match. CDR3 coding DNA: TGTGCCAGCAGCTTAACAGCCACAGGGGCGAGCAATCAGCCCCAGCATTTT. Encoded protein: CASSLTATGASNQPQHF.

The rearrangement links TRBV10-3 to TRBJ1-1, with D tentatively TRBD1 (5 bases). The CDR3 contains 17 residues. CDR1 ENHRY and CDR2 SYGVKD come from the germline V gene. Trimming cost V 6 bases and J 0 bases, with 20 bases left between them. CDR3 in DNA: TGTGCCATCAGGAGAGCCGCGGACAAGTTCATGAACACTGAAGCTTTCTTT. This translates into CAIRRAADKFMNTEAFF.

The rearrangement links TRBV7-9 to TRBJ2-2; 7 nucleotides match TRBD1. After removal of 1 base from V and 1 base from J, the junction contained 6 bases not matched to a gene. The CDR3 has 17 residues. The germline V gene has CDR1 SEHNR and CDR2 FQNEAQ (reference sequence). CDR3 protein: CASSLVSGQRNTGELFF. CDR3 DNA sequence: TGTGCCAGCAGCTTAGTTTCGGGACAGAGGAACACCGGGGAGCTGTTTTTT.

The genes are TRBV25-1 and TRBJ1-2; D remains ambiguous. There are 13 residues in the CDR3. The V and J ends lost 3 bases and 0 bases respectively, with 5 bases between them. Germline V gene sequence: CDR1 MGHDK, CDR2 SYGVNS. In DNA, the CDR3 is TGTGCCAGCAGTGACCCGACTAACTATGGCTACACCTTC. Protein product: CASSDPTNYGYTF.

This chain links TRBV5-1 with TRBJ1-1; D ambiguous. Trimming stripped 8 bases from V and 1 base from J, with 18 bases between. The CDR3 is 15 residues long. In germline, CDR1 is SGHRS, CDR2 YFSETQ. The DNA for the CDR3 is TGCGCCAGTAAATCAAAAGGACGGACGAACACTGAAGCTTTCTTT. Its protein is CASKSKGRTNTEAFF.

The CDR3 reads CASSPRGYGSYEQYF. CDR3 bases: TGTGCCAGCAGCCCACGAGGCTACGGGAGCTACGAGCAGTACTTC. The J gene is TRBJ2-7, the V gene TRBV7-2; maybe TRBD2 (6 bases). Trimming stripped 5 bases from V and 3 bases from J, with 17 bases between. The CDR3 is 15 residues long. The germline V gene has CDR1 SGHTA and CDR2 FQGNSA.

This chain joins TRBV4-1 and TRBJ2-7, with 7 bases identical to TRBD1. The CDR3 spans 14 residues. Trimming took 0 bases from V and 2 from J; bases not matched to a gene: 1. The germline gives CDR1 MGHRA, CDR2 YSYEKL. The CDR3 here is CASSQERGPYEQYF. DNA of the CDR3: TGCGCCAGCAGCCAAGAGAGGGGGCCCTACGAGCAGTACTTC.

The V and J genes are TRBV18 and TRBJ2-3; D is perhaps TRBD2 (6 bases). The CDR3 length is 15 residues. Looked up from germline, CDR1 is KGHSH and CDR2 is LQKENI. Trimming stripped 2 bases from V and 2 bases from J, with 11 bases between. The DNA of the CDR3 is TGTGCCAGCTCACCATGGGACTCCGCCACAGATACGCAGTATTTT. Protein product: CASSPWDSATDTQYF.

The chain links TRBV5-1 to TRBJ2-7; a possible D gene is TRBD2 (6 bases). The CDR3 is 16 residues long. Per the germline V gene, CDR1 is SGHRS and CDR2 is YFSETQ. V lost 4 bases to trimming and J lost 4 bases, with 21 bases between them. This chain's CDR3 is CASSLISAKGTYEQYF. CDR3 coding DNA: TGCGCCAGCAGCCTCATCTCCGCGAAGGGGACTTACGAGCAGTACTTC.

The rearrangement links TRBV25-1 to TRBJ2-3; 11 nucleotides line up with TRBD2. The germline V gene has CDR1 MGHDK and CDR2 SYGVNS. With 0 bases clipped from V and 2 bases from J, the junction kept 4 bases outside the gene matches. The CDR3 extends over 17 amino acids. The chain's CDR3 is CASSEYIAGGVTDTQYF. For the CDR3, the DNA is TGTGCCAGCAGTGAATACATAGCGGGAGGGGTCACAGATACGCAGTATTTT.